Listed here are 19 T cell receptor beta chains from one sample, sequenced in a study of shared clonotypes between healthy human individuals (dated by TCRdb to 2020 to 2021). The protocol used for the library was the immunoSEQ multiplex PCR assay. What TCRdb holds here is the immuneACCESS table cut down to in-frame rearrangements. Part of the clones is not present; checked against another copy, under half of the missing clones reflect an unresolved V gene, and the others are unexplained. The sample has a few million clones on record, 90% to 96% of them singletons. Clones ranked in the top ten supply about 0.13% of the sample. What was sequenced was naive CD4+ T cells sorted from blood. What this sample's cell subset or site label stands for: CD45RA+ positively selected. Receptor source: a man between 18 and 35 years old in good health.

The V gene is TRBV5-1, the J gene TRBJ2-2; a possible D gene is TRBD2 (5 bases). CDR3 size: 14 residues. Trimming removed 0 bases at V and 9 bases at J, with 12 bases between. CDR1 and CDR2 from the germline V gene are SGHRS and YFSETQ. The CDR3 region has the DNA TGCGCCAGCAGCTTGGAAAGTGGCGGGCGGGAGCTGTTTTTT. Its protein is CASSLESGGRELFF.

This clone was counted a single time. The chain is built from TRBV18 and TRBJ2-1; D is perhaps TRBD1 (5 bases). V dropped 2 bases and J dropped 7 bases, with 9 bases sitting between them. CDR3 length equals 13 residues. Germline CDR1 reads KGHSH; CDR2 reads LQKENI. This chain's CDR3 is CASSPGAANEQFF. The CDR3 DNA follows: TGTGCCAGCTCACCAGGGGCCGCGAATGAGCAGTTCTTC.

The chain carries TRBV6-1 and TRBJ2-4; 7 positions agree with TRBD2. Germline CDR1 MNHNS, CDR2 SASEGT. The CDR3 totals 14 residues. The V and J ends lost 3 bases and 2 bases, in that order; junction bases with no gene match: 1. The CDR3 DNA follows: TGTGCCAGCAGTGAGGGAGGGCCCAAAAACATTCAGTACTTC. Protein product: CASSEGGPKNIQYF.

The chain has TRBV18 and TRBJ2-1; no reliable D call. This CDR3 is built from 12 residues. V dropped 1 base and J dropped 10 bases, with 8 bases sitting between them. Germline assignment: CDR1 KGHSH and CDR2 LQKENI. In DNA, the CDR3 is TGTGCCAGCTCACCACAGGCCCAGGAGCAGTTCTTC. It translates to CASSPQAQEQFF. The full variable domain, rest sourced from reference TRBV18 and TRBJ2-1, is NAGVMQNPRHLVRRRGQEARLRCSPMKGHSHVYWYRQLPEEGLKFMVYLQKENIIDESGMPKERFSAEFPKEGPSILRIQQVVRGDSAAYFCASSPQAQEQFFGPGTRLTVL.

This clone was seen just once. This chain uses TRBV11-2 with TRBJ2-6; D is uncertain. The V and J ends lost 0 bases and 2 bases respectively, with 8 bases between them. Germline V CDR1 and CDR2: SGHAT, FQNNGV. There are 16 residues in the CDR3. This CDR3 reads CASSLDWLTGANVLTF. CDR3 DNA: TGTGCCAGCAGCTTAGATTGGCTAACTGGGGCCAACGTCCTGACTTTC.

A remark on this clone: Different DNA sequences within this sample yield the same CDR3. V is TRBV5-1 and J is TRBJ1-2; D gene ambiguous. Deletions cut 0 bases from V and 5 bases from J, with 8 bases between. Germline values: CDR1 SGHRS, CDR2 YFSETQ. The CDR3 sequence is 13 residues long. CDR3 nucleotide sequence: TGCGCCAGCAGCTTGGGGTCCGGGTATGGCTACACCTTC. Translating it yields CASSLGSGYGYTF.

As regards this clone: Different DNA sequences within this sample yield the same CDR3. The chain is built from TRBV7-9 and TRBJ1-4; 11 positions match TRBD1. The CDR3 totals 14 residues. After removal of 3 bases from V and 6 bases from J, the junction contained 0 bases not matched to a gene. Germline V CDR1 and CDR2: SEHNR, FQNEAQ (reference sequence). Here the CDR3 DNA reads TGTGCCAGCAGCTTGGGACAGGGGGATGAAAAACTGTTTTTT. Amino acids: CASSLGQGDEKLFF. Full variable domain (remainder filled in from reference TRBV7-9 and TRBJ1-4): DTGVSQNPRHKITKRGQNVTFRCDPISEHNRLYWYRQTLGQGPEFLTYFQNEAQLEKSRLLSDRFSAERPKGSFSTLEIQRTEQGDSAMYLCASSLGQGDEKLFFGSGTQLSVL.

The chain links TRBV5-6 to TRBJ2-1; D may be TRBD2 (5 bases). The V gene lost 4 bases and the J gene lost 0 bases, with 17 bases spanning the gap. Germline lookup yields CDR1 SGHDT and CDR2 YYEEEE. The CDR3 is 17 residues long. CDR3 in amino acids: CASSLRTVGSSYNEQFF. The DNA for the CDR3 is TGTGCCAGCAGCCTGCGCACGGTGGGGAGCTCCTACAATGAGCAGTTCTTC.

About this clone: The junction and the germline gene differ at one end; a read error may be behind it. The chain couples TRBV5-4 to TRBJ2-7; a possible D gene is TRBD2 (5 bases). The CDR3 sequence is 16 residues long. Germline CDR1 and CDR2: SGHNT and YYREEE (reference sequence). CDR3 region: CASSPGSGPSSRAENF. For the CDR3, the DNA is TGTGCCAGCAGCCCGGGGTCAGGTCCCTCCTCTAGGGCTGAGAACTTC.

The gene calls are TRBV5-1 and TRBJ2-7; D uncertain. The germline V gene has CDR1 SGHRS and CDR2 YFSETQ. The CDR3 spans 13 residues. V was pared by 4 bases and J by 3 bases, with 11 bases between. CDR3: CASSSNNDYEQYF. The CDR3 DNA follows: TGCGCCAGCAGCAGTAATAACGACTACGAGCAGTACTTC.

The chain couples TRBV7-9 to TRBJ2-5; the match to TRBD2 covers 12 bases. V lost 3 bases to trimming and J lost 2 bases; unmatched junction nucleotides: 7. Germline V CDR1 and CDR2: SEHNR, FQNEAQ (reference sequence). The CDR3 totals 17 residues. The CDR3 DNA follows: TGTGCCAGCAGCTTCGGACTAGCGGGGATTCTTCAAGAGACCCAGTACTTC. Encoded protein: CASSFGLAGILQETQYF.

CDR3 bases: TGTGCCAGCGGGACAGGGGCGGGGAACACCATATATTTT. Translation gives CASGTGAGNTIYF. The chain employs TRBV6-1 and TRBJ1-3; 10 bases match TRBD1. CDR1 and CDR2 (germline): MNHNS, SASEGT. The V and J ends lost 8 bases and 7 bases, in that order; junction bases with no gene match: 5. The CDR3 loop spans 13 amino acids.

The V gene is TRBV7-2, the J gene TRBJ1-1; TRBD1 is a possible D gene (5 bases). Germline-derived CDR1 and CDR2 are SGHTA and FQGNSA. CDR3 size: 17 residues. The V gene lost 5 bases and the J gene lost 0 bases, with 19 bases spanning the gap. CDR3 amino acids: CASSPRELHYMNTEAFF. The CDR3 coding sequence is TGTGCCAGCAGCCCCAGGGAACTCCACTACATGAACACTGAAGCTTTCTTT.

Concerning this clone itself: Different DNA sequences within this sample yield the same CDR3. The gene calls are TRBV4-1 and TRBJ1-1; no firm D call. V was clipped by 1 base and J by 1 base, with 4 bases between them. Germline assignment: CDR1 MGHRA and CDR2 YSYEKL. This CDR3 has 13 residues. This chain's CDR3 is CASSQAGNTEAFF. As DNA, the CDR3 is TGCGCCAGCAGCCAAGCTGGGAACACTGAAGCTTTCTTT.

V and J are TRBV12-2 and TRBJ2-7; the table's D call of TRBD1 was not tested on the DNA. TRBV12-2 is a pseudogene. This CDR3 contains 15 residues. Written as DNA, the CDR3 is TGTGCAAGTCGCTTAGAACACTGTACAGTCTACGAGCAGTACTTC. This translates into CASRLEHCTVYEQYF.

This chain connects TRBV30 to TRBJ1-2; D call uncertain. The V end lost 2 bases, the J end lost 4 bases, and 11 bases lay between the germline ends. In germline, CDR1 is GTSNPN, CDR2 SVGIG (reference sequence). The CDR3 is 13 residues long. This chain's CDR3 is CAWSPVKGYGYTF. CDR3 in DNA: TGTGCCTGGAGTCCAGTAAAGGGCTATGGCTACACCTTC.

This sequence joins TRBV9 and TRBJ1-2; TRBD1 matches 8 bases. Germline values: CDR1 SGDLS, CDR2 YYNGEE. V was clipped by 4 bases and J by 4 bases; unmatched bases: 12. The CDR3 loop spans 16 amino acids. The CDR3 nucleotides are TGTGCCAGCAGCCCCCAAGGACAGGGTCCCTTCTATGGCTACACCTTC. Amino acid sequence: CASSPQGQGPFYGYTF.

The V gene is TRBV10-1, the J gene TRBJ1-1; maybe TRBD1 (6 bases). V lost 10 bases, J lost 0 bases, and 15 bases lay in between. CDR3 length equals 14 residues. Germline V gene sequence: CDR1 WNHNN, CDR2 SYGVQD (reference sequence). CDR3 protein: CAILPAGVNTEAFF. CDR3 nucleotide sequence: TGCGCCATCCTCCCCGCAGGGGTGAACACTGAAGCTTTCTTT.

A word on this clone: The same CDR3 also results from other DNA sequences found in this sample. This chain links TRBV5-1 with TRBJ2-7; D may be TRBD2 (5 bases). Trimming shortened V by 4 bases and J by 3 bases, and 8 bases separated the two germline ends. This CDR3 region has 12 residues. In germline, CDR1 is SGHRS, CDR2 YFSETQ. CDR3: CASSPEGYEQYF. Written as DNA, the CDR3 is TGCGCCAGCAGCCCCGAGGGCTACGAGCAGTACTTC. Looking up the rest from reference TRBV5-1 and TRBJ2-7 gives the full variable domain: KAGVTQTPRYLIKTRGQQVTLSCSPISGHRSVSWYQQTPGQGLQFLFEYFSETQRNKGNFPGRFSGRQFSNSRSEMNVSTLELGDSALYLCASSPEGYEQYFGPGTRLTVT.